This T cell receptor beta chain was found in a study of PD-L1 blockade in urothelial cancer. Study overall: Atezolizumab therapy began for patients around 2014, dosed at 1,200 mg intravenously every 3 weeks.

Details on this clone: Its antigen is still unknown.

Time point: peripheral blood 6 weeks after treatment start. Patients were diagnosed with urothelial carcinoma, either locally advanced or metastatic. Findings of the study overall: Blood TCR clonality below the median before treatment was a predictor of better survival.

Synthetic analogs of TCR templates were spiked into every PCR. The assay was immunoSEQ multiplex PCR, and TCRdb's table has in-frame clones only and misses some. The sample shows more than 90,000 clones, 75% to 90% of them seen only once. V was clipped by 1 base and J by 8 bases; unmatched bases: 4. There are 15 residues in the CDR3. The germline gives CDR1 SGHAT, CDR2 FQNNGV. The TCR comes from a man between 65 and 80 years old with urothelial cancer. The starting material was PBMCs, obtained around atezolizumab (anti-PD-L1) treatment. This chain links TRBV11-2 with TRBJ2-1, with 11 bases matching TRBD2. CDR3 bases: TGTGCCAGCAGCTTAGTAGCGGGGGGGTCCCATGAGCAGTTCTTC. This gives the protein CASSLVAGGSHEQFF. Combining the CDR3 with reference TRBV11-2 and TRBJ2-1 gives the whole variable domain EAGVAQSPRYKIIEKRQSVAFWCNPISGHATLYWYQQILGQGPKLLIQFQNNGVVDDSQLPKDRFSAERLKGVDSTLKIQPAKLEDSAVYLCASSLVAGGSHEQFFGPGTRLTVL.